The 7 T cell receptor beta chains below were found in one sample sequenced in a study of graft-versus-host responses after intestinal transplantation. These TCRs are of unknown antigen specificity. Clones were read by immunoSEQ multiplex PCR, and TCRdb kept only the in-frame ones, dropping some. Seen here are 80,000 to 95,000 clones, about 88% observed once, and the top ten hold 0.28%. The input for sequencing was unstimulated CD4+ T cells sorted from spleen or lymph node cells, taken before transplant. The receptors shown here come from a human donor who was the organ donor for an intestinal transplant.

This chain uses TRBV5-5 with TRBJ2-4, with TRBD2 matching over 11 bases. Germline CDR1 reads SGHKS; CDR2 reads YYEKEE (reference sequence). The ends lost 5 bases at V and 8 bases at J; junction bases unmatched: 6. The CDR3 extends over 14 amino acids. The CDR3 loop reads CASRLSGRADIQYF. The CDR3 DNA follows: TGTGCCAGCAGACTTAGCGGGAGGGCCGACATTCAGTACTTC.

The chain is built from TRBV6-5 and TRBJ1-1; D may be TRBD1 (5 bases). Germline CDR1 is MNHEY and CDR2 is SVGAGI. Trimming took 2 bases from V and 8 from J, leaving 12 bases between them. The CDR3 has 13 residues. The CDR3 nucleotides read TGTGCCAGCAGTTACCCCACAACAGGAGAAGCTTTCTTT. Translation gives CASSYPTTGEAFF.

The chain combines TRBV7-2 with TRBJ2-1; a possible D gene is TRBD2 (5 bases). The CDR3 is made up of 14 amino acids. Looked up from germline, CDR1 is SGHTA and CDR2 is FQGNSA. Trimming shortened V by 7 bases and J by 6 bases, and 16 bases separated the two germline ends. In DNA, the CDR3 is TGTGCCAGCAAGTATTTCGGAGGAGGCAATGAGCAGTTCTTC. As protein: CASKYFGGGNEQFF. The whole variable domain, remainder taken from reference TRBV7-2 and TRBJ2-1, is GAGVSQSPSNKVTEKGKDVELRCDPISGHTALYWYRQSLGQGLEFLIYFQGNSAPDKSGLPSDRFSAERTGGSVSTLTIQRTQQEDSAVYLCASKYFGGGNEQFFGPGTRLTVL.

J is TRBJ2-1 and V is TRBV27, with D maybe TRBD2 (5 bases). The V and J ends lost 7 bases and 0 bases respectively, with 19 bases between them. Per the germline V gene, CDR1 is MNHEY and CDR2 is SMNVEV (reference sequence). CDR3 length equals 17 residues. The CDR3 loop reads CASNPSWLGSSYNEQFF. CDR3 nucleotide sequence: TGTGCCAGCAACCCAAGTTGGTTGGGGAGCTCCTACAATGAGCAGTTCTTC.

The V call is TRBV5-6, the J call TRBJ2-7, with D possibly matching TRBD1 (5 bases). This CDR3 has 12 amino acids. V shed 4 bases and J shed 3 bases, with 8 bases lying between them. Germline loops: CDR1 SGHDT, CDR2 YYEEEE. The CDR3 coding sequence is TGTGCCAGCAGCCAGACAGACTACGAGCAGTACTTC. Amino acids: CASSQTDYEQYF.

This clone appeared a single time. V and J are TRBV6-6 and TRBJ2-7, with 10 nucleotides matching TRBD2. Trimming at V came to 10 bases and at J to 1 base, leaving 13 bases not matched to a gene. This CDR3 has 16 residues. From germline, CDR1 is MNHNY and CDR2 SVGAGI (reference sequence). The CDR3 spells CATCDVSGRKSYEQYF. The CDR3 DNA reads as TGTGCCACCTGTGATGTTAGCGGGAGGAAGTCCTACGAGCAGTACTTC.

This chain joins TRBV19 and TRBJ2-4; possible D gene TRBD2, 7 bases. The V and J ends lost 7 bases and 6 bases respectively, with 19 bases between them. This CDR3 is built from 15 residues. CDR1 and CDR2 (germline): LNHDA, SQIVND (reference sequence). The chain's CDR3 is CASMGGDTVRNIQYF. The DNA for the CDR3 is TGTGCCAGTATGGGAGGGGACACAGTAAGAAACATTCAGTACTTC.